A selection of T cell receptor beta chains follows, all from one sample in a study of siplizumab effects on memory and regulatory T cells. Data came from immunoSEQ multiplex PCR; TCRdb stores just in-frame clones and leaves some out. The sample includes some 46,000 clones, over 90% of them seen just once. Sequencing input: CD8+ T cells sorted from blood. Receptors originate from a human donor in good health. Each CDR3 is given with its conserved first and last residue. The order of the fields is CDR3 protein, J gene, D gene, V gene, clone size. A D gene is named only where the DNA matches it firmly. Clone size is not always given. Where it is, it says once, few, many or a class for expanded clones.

CDR3: CASSITSSAGEYGYTF
J: TRBJ1-2
D: NA
V: TRBV19
size: NA

CDR3: CASSLAGGNTEAFF
J: TRBJ1-1
D: NA
V: TRBV7-2
size: NA

CDR3: CASNGGSWYNEQFF
J: TRBJ2-1
D: TRBD2
V: TRBV19
size: NA

CDR3: CARTPIRTSGIDEQYF
J: TRBJ2-7
D: TRBD2
V: TRBV19
size: NA

CDR3: CSVETARVGGNTIYF
J: TRBJ1-3
D: NA
V: TRBV29-1
size: NA

CDR3: CASSPTSGFYNEQFF
J: TRBJ2-1
D: TRBD2
V: TRBV7-9
size: NA

CDR3: CAWKITDTQYF
J: TRBJ2-3
D: NA
V: TRBV30
size: NA

CDR3: CATLGQADYGYTF
J: TRBJ1-2
D: TRBD1
V: TRBV6-1
size: NA

CDR3: CASSRMDRGTGSPLHF
J: TRBJ1-6
D: NA
V: TRBV28
size: NA

CDR3: CASSPLEGRGEKLFF
J: TRBJ1-4
D: NA
V: TRBV28
size: NA

CDR3: CASSIDRLQETQYF
J: TRBJ2-5
D: NA
V: TRBV19
size: NA

CDR3: CASSLSGQQETQYF
J: TRBJ2-5
D: TRBD1
V: TRBV7-9
size: NA

CDR3: CASSPLPLKGETQYF
J: TRBJ2-5
D: NA
V: TRBV27
size: NA

CDR3: CASSAEVGGPFYEQYF
J: TRBJ2-7
D: NA
V: TRBV27
size: NA

CDR3: CASSVRGGPYEQYF
J: TRBJ2-7
D: NA
V: TRBV9
size: NA

CDR3: CASSPRAANTGELFF
J: TRBJ2-2
D: NA
V: TRBV5-1
size: NA

CDR3: CATSIGQTSTYEQYF
J: TRBJ2-7
D: NA
V: TRBV15
size: NA

CDR3: CASSLAPDWSGNIQYF
J: TRBJ2-4
D: NA
V: TRBV7-8
size: NA

CDR3: CAWSTGLNTGELFF
J: TRBJ2-2
D: NA
V: TRBV30
size: NA

CDR3: CSVVGRSTDTQYF
J: TRBJ2-3
D: NA
V: TRBV29-1
size: NA

CDR3: CASSLGAGGGNQPQHF
J: TRBJ1-5
D: NA
V: TRBV28
size: NA

CDR3: CASSLVVSPNYGYTF
J: TRBJ1-2
D: NA
V: TRBV11-2
size: NA

CDR3: CSVEDGMRSSGYTF
J: TRBJ1-2
D: NA
V: TRBV29-1
size: NA

CDR3: CASTSVAGGSPYEQYF
J: TRBJ2-7
D: TRBD2
V: TRBV19
size: NA

CDR3: CASSLLIGNPTEQFF
J: TRBJ2-1
D: NA
V: TRBV27
size: once

CDR3: CASSLAEVNTEAFF
J: TRBJ1-1
D: NA
V: TRBV5-8
size: medium-sized

CDR3: CASSYPGNTDTQYF
J: TRBJ2-3
D: NA
V: TRBV6-6
size: NA

CDR3: CASSDPRLAGEMETQYF
J: TRBJ2-5
D: TRBD2
V: TRBV7-7
size: NA

CDR3: CASSPDQPQHF
J: TRBJ1-5
D: NA
V: TRBV18
size: once

CDR3: CSARVAYEQFF
J: TRBJ2-1
D: NA
V: TRBV20-1
size: NA

CDR3: CASSTGQGSYEQYF
J: TRBJ2-7
D: TRBD1
V: TRBV5-1
size: NA

CDR3: CASSYSPPRPNQPQHF
J: TRBJ1-5
D: NA
V: TRBV6-5
size: NA

CDR3: CASSVALSGREKAYNEQFF
J: TRBJ2-1
D: NA
V: TRBV9
size: NA

CDR3: CASSTLPGVMNTEAFF
J: TRBJ1-1
D: NA
V: TRBV19
size: NA

CDR3: CASSFRAGDQVEANVLTF
J: TRBJ2-6
D: NA
V: TRBV28
size: NA

CDR3: CASSKDRDDHEQYF
J: TRBJ2-7
D: TRBD1
V: TRBV19
size: NA

CDR3: CASSTSGSAYEQYF
J: TRBJ2-7
D: TRBD2
V: TRBV19
size: NA

CDR3: CASSEIFRSTGAGELFF
J: TRBJ2-2
D: NA
V: TRBV6-1
size: NA

CDR3: CASSPETGRNIQYF
J: TRBJ2-4
D: NA
V: TRBV7-9
size: NA

CDR3: CASSFLQGDTQYF
J: TRBJ2-3
D: NA
V: TRBV28
size: NA

CDR3: CASSLSLRAGTGGTGELFF
J: TRBJ2-2
D: TRBD1
V: TRBV7-8
size: NA

CDR3: CASSLSANVLTF
J: TRBJ2-6
D: NA
V: TRBV27
size: NA

CDR3: CASSPREAGQPDYGYTF
J: TRBJ1-2
D: TRBD1
V: TRBV9
size: NA